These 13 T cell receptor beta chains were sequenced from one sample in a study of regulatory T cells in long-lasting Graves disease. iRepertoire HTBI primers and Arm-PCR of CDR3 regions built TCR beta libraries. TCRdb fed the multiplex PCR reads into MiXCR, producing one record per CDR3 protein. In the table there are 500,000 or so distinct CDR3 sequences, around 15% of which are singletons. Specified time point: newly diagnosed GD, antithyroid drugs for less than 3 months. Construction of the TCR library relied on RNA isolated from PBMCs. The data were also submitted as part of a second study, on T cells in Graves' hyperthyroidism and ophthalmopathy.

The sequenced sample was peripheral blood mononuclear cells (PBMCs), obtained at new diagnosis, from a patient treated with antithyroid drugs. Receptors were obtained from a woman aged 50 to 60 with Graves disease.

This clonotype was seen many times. This chain's CDR3 is CSAKTGEESNQPQHF. The DNA for the CDR3 is TGCAGTGCAAAGACAGGGGAGGAGAGCAATCAGCCCCAGCATTTT. The V and J genes are TRBV20-1 and TRBJ1-5; TRBD1 matches at 8 bases. Germline-derived CDR1 and CDR2 are DFQATT and SNEGSKA (reference sequence). This CDR3 comprises 15 residues. V lost 6 bases, J lost 1 base, and 8 bases stayed unmatched.

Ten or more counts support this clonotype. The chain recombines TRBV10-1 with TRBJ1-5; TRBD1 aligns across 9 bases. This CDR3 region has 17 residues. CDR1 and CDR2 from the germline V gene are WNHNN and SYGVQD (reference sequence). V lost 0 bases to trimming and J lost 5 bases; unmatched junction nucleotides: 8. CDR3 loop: CASSESKKTGGYQPQHF. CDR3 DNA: TGCGCCAGCAGTGAGTCGAAAAAAACAGGGGGCTATCAGCCCCAGCATTTT.

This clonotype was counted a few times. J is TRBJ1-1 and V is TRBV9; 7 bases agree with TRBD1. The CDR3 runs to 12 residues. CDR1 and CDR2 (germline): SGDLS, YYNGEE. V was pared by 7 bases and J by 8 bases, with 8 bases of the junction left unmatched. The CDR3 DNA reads TGTGCCAGCTCAGGGGACAGTCCCGAAGCTTTCTTT. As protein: CASSGDSPEAFF.

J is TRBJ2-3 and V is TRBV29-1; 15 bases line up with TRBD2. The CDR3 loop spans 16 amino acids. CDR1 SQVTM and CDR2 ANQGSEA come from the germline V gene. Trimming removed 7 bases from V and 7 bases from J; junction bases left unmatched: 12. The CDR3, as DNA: TGCAGCGCCGAGCGAGGCGGGACTAGCGGGAGGAATACGCAGTATTTT. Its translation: CSAERGGTSGRNTQYF.

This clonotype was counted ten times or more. The DNA for the CDR3 is TGCAGTGCTATAAAGACTAGCGGGACAGATACGCAGTATTTT. Residues: CSAIKTSGTDTQYF. The chain has TRBV20-1 and TRBJ2-3; 10 bases map to TRBD2. Germline CDR1 DFQATT, CDR2 SNEGSKA (reference sequence). V dropped 4 bases and J dropped 3; count of bases not matched to a gene: 4. The CDR3 runs to 14 residues.

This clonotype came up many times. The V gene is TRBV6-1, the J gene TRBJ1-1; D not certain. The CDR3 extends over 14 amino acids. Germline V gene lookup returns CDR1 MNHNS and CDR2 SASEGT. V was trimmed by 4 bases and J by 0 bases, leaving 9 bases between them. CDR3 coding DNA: TGTGCCAGCAGTGGGCCGACACTGAACACTGAAGCTTTCTTT. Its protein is CASSGPTLNTEAFF.

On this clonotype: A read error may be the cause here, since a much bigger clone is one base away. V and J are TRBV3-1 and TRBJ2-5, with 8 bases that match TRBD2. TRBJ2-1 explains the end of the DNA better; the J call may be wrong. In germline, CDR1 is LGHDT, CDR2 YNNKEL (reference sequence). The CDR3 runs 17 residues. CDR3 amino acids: CASSQDPPGLGCNEQFF. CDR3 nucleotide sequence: TGTGCCAGCAGCCAAGACCCTCCGGGACTAGGTTGCAATGAGCAGTTCTTC.

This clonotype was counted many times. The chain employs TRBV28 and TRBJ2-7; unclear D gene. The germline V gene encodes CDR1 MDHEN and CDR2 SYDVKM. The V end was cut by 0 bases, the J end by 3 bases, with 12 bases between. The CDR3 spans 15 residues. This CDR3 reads CASSLWSRPRYEQYF. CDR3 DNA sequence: TGTGCCAGCAGTTTATGGTCCAGGCCCCGCTACGAGCAGTACTTC.

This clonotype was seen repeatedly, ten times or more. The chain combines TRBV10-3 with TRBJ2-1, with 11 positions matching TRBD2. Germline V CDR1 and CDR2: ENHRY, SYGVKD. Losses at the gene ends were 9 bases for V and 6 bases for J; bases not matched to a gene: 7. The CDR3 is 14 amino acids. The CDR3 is CAISLAGESNEQFF. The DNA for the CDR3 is TGTGCCATTTCACTAGCGGGAGAAAGCAATGAGCAGTTCTTC.

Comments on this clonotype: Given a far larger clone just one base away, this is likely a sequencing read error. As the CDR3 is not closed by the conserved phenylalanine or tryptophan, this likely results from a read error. The CDR3 DNA reads TGTGCCAGCAGCTCCGGGACCCCCTCCTACAATGAGCAGTTCTCC. This translates into CASSSGTPSYNEQFS. The J gene is TRBJ2-1, the V gene TRBV7-9, with D perhaps given as TRBD1 or TRBD2 (5 bases each). Between the trimmed V and J ends, which lost 4 bases and 0 bases, there was a span of 10 bases. The CDR3 contains 15 residues. Germline V CDR1 and CDR2: SEHNR, FQNEAQ (reference sequence).

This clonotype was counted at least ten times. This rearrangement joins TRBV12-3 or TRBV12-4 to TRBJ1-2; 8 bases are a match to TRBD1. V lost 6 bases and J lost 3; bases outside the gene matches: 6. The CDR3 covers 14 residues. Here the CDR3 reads CASSRTGIDYGYTF. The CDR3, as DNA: TGTGCCAGCAGCAGGACAGGGATTGACTATGGCTACACCTTC.

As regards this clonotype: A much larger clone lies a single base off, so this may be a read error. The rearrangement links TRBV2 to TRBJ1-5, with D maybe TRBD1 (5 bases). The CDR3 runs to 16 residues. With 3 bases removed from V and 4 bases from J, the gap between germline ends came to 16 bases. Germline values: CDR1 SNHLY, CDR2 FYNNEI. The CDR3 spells CASSEGRPNINQPQHF. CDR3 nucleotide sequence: TGTGCCAGCAGTGAGGGACGCCCCAACATTAATCAGCCCCAGCATTTT.

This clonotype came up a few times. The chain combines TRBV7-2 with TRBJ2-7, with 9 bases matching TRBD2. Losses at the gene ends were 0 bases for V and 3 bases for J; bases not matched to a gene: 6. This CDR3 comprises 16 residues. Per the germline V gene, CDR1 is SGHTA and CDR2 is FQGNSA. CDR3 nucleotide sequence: TGTGCCAGCAGCTTAGCGCGGACTAGCGAGAACTACGAGCAGTACTTC. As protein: CASSLARTSENYEQYF.